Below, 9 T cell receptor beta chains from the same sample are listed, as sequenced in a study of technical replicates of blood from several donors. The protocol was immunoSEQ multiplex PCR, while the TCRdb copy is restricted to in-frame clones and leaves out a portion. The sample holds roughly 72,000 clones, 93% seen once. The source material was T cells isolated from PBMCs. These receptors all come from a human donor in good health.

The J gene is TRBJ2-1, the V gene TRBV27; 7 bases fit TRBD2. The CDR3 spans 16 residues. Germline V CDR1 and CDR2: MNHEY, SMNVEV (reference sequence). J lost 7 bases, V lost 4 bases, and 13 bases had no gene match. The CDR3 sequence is CASSWSLSSGINEQFF. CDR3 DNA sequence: TGTGCCAGCAGTTGGAGCCTATCTAGCGGTATAAATGAGCAGTTCTTC.

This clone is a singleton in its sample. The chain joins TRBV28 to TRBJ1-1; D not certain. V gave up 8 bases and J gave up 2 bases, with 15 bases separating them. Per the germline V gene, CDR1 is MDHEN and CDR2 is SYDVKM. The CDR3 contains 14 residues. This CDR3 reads CASGPLISNTEAFF. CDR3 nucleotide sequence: TGTGCCAGCGGCCCCCTGATCAGTAACACTGAAGCTTTCTTT.

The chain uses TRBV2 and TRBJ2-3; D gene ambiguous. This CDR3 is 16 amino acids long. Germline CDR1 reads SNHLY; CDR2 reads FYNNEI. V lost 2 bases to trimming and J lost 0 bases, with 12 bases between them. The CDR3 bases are TGTGCCAGCAGTGAATTTCCCCTTCGGAGCACAGATACGCAGTATTTT. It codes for CASSEFPLRSTDTQYF.

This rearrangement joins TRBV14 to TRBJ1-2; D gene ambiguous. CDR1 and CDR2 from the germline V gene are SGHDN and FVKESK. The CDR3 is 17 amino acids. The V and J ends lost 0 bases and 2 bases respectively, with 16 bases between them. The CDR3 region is CASSQDLHPVSNYGYTF. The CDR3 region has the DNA TGTGCCAGCAGCCAAGATTTACACCCCGTTTCGAACTATGGCTACACCTTC. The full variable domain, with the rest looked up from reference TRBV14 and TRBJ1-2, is EAGVTQFPSHSVIEKGQTVTLRCDPISGHDNLYWYRRVMGKEIKFLLHFVKESKQDESGMPNNRFLAERTGGTYSTLKVQPAELEDSGVYFCASSQDLHPVSNYGYTFGSGTRLTVV.

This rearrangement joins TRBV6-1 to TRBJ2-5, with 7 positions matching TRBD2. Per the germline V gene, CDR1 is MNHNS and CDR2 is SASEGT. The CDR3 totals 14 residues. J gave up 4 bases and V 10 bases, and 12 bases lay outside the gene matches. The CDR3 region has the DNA TGTGCCAACCGGCCTGCGGGGGTTCGAGAGACCCAGTACTTC. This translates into CANRPAGVRETQYF.

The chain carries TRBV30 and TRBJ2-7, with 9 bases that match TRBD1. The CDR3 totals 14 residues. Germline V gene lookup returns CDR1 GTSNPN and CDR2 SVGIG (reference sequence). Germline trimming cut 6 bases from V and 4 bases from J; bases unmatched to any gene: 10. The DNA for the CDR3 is TGTGCCTGTTCCGCGGGACAGGGTAGTTACGAGCAGTACTTC. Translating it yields CACSAGQGSYEQYF.

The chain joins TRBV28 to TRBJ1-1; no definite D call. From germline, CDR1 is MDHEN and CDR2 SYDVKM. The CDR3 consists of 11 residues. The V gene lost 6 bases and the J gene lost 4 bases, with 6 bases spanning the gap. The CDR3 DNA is TGTGCCAGCAGCCTACTCACTGAAGCTTTCTTT. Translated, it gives CASSLLTEAFF.

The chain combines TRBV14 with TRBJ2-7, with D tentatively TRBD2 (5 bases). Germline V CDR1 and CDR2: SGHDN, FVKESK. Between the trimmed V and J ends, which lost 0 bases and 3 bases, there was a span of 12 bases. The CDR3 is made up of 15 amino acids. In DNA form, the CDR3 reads TGTGCCAGCAGCCAAGATCTTGGACGGGACTACGAGCAGTACTTC. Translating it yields CASSQDLGRDYEQYF.

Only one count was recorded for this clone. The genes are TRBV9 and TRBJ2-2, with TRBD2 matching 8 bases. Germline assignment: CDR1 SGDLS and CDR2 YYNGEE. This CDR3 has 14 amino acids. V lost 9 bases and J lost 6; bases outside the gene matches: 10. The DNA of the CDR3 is TGTGCCACCCAAGCGGGAGATTTAGCCGGGGAGCTGTTTTTT. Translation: CATQAGDLAGELFF.